This T cell receptor beta chain was sequenced for a study of T cells in localized non-small cell lung cancer. Using immunoSEQ multiplex PCR, the repertoire was profiled, and TCRdb retains in-frame clones only, with some absent. In the table there are fewer than 35,000 clones, 90% to 95% of which are singletons. The sequences come from PBMCs, collected before any cancer treatment. The source is a man aged 35 to 69 with stage II lung adenocarcinoma.

As DNA, the CDR3 is TGTGCCATCAGTGCGACCTACGAGCAGTACTTC. This translates into CAISATYEQYF. The chain links TRBV10-3 to TRBJ2-7; no definite D call. The CDR3 is 11 residues long. Trimming shortened V by 4 bases and J by 2 bases, and 3 bases separated the two germline ends. Germline CDR1 and CDR2: ENHRY and SYGVKD.